This is a list of T cell receptor beta chains from one sample in a study of T cells in Graves' hyperthyroidism and ophthalmopathy. TCRdb called the multiplex PCR reads again in MiXCR, with one record for every CDR3 protein. The sample carries about 400,000 distinct CDR3 sequences, approximately 15% recorded once. Sequencing used blood. The receptors come from a woman between 18 and 29 years old with Graves' hyperthyroidism. The CDR3 runs from the conserved cysteine through the conserved F or W. Each record gives: CDR3 protein, J gene, clone size, V gene. For some rows the clone size is stated as once, few or many, or as a class when expanded; others skip it.

CASSYSGIPYNEQFF TRBJ2-1 many TRBV6-5
CSARDLKNRDSSYNEQFF TRBJ2-1 many TRBV20-1
CASSLGTGMFDEQYF TRBJ2-7 . TRBV7-3
CSANHGQGYNEQFF TRBJ2-1 many TRBV20-1
CASSVDLGTLSPYTF TRBJ1-2 . TRBV9
CASSVGSRNTEAFF TRBJ1-1 many TRBV9
CASSYSFQEPYGYTF TRBJ1-2 many TRBV6-6
CASSLFAGSQPQHF TRBJ1-5 many TRBV12-3/TRBV12-4
CASSSSPGGTQYF TRBJ2-5 many TRBV7-3
CASSLQAGAYNEQFF TRBJ2-1 many TRBV7-3
CASSLVASGSVGELFF TRBJ2-2 few TRBV11-3
CASNRGIHTEAFF TRBJ1-1 many TRBV6-1
CASSPQVGEPFGGYTF TRBJ1-2 many TRBV18
CAAVTPWGQGSYEQYF TRBJ2-7 . TRBV6-6
CASSQTSGAAYNEQFF TRBJ2-1 . TRBV3-1
CASSYSIGGNTEAFF TRBJ1-1 many TRBV6-6
CASSPRPYFAGQGTDTQYF TRBJ2-3 many TRBV7-2
CASSLGQGPLRGANVLTF TRBJ2-6 many TRBV6-1
CASSPTGLKNTIYF TRBJ1-3 few TRBV18
CASSQERDRPGGELFF TRBJ2-2 once TRBV4-1
CASSIGGWNEQFF TRBJ2-1 few TRBV19
CASTPDRGRTDTQYF TRBJ2-3 many TRBV19
CAWTRDTTYEQYF TRBJ2-7 many TRBV30
CASSPTGGSSGNTIYF TRBJ1-3 . TRBV19
CASSEGTGGSYEQYF TRBJ2-7 many TRBV6-1
CASSYGQVVYQPQHF TRBJ1-5 many TRBV6-6
CASSSAGWVDTQYF TRBJ2-3 many TRBV7-3
CASSLAGRKQETQYF TRBJ2-5 many TRBV27
CASSSHSPLHF TRBJ1-6 many TRBV28
CASRGDGRALEAFF TRBJ1-1 many TRBV6-1
CASRRWGLAGANEQFF TRBJ2-1 many TRBV6-1
CATGTGENIQYF TRBJ2-4 few TRBV10-3
CASSHGGTSSGSSYNEQFF TRBJ2-1 many TRBV11-2
CASSVGLAGSIYNEQFF TRBJ2-1 many TRBV9
CASRGTTGSEQYF TRBJ2-7 many TRBV28
CASSLDGGGVEFF TRBJ2-1 few TRBV11-2
CASSKRSFGETQYF TRBJ2-5 few TRBV11-3
CASSTTGFDEQFF TRBJ2-1 few TRBV28
CASSVQQSPLSYEQYF TRBJ2-7 many TRBV9
CASSNKRGVLHNEQFF TRBJ2-1 few TRBV7-3